Below, 16 T cell receptor beta chains from the same sample are listed, as sequenced in a study of blood T cells in healthy people across ages. Next came a second PCR, run for about 7 to 12 cycles, which used a sample-barcoded 5' primer along with a J-beta primer mix. TCRdb re-derived calls from the 5' RACE reads in MiXCR, one entry per CDR3 protein. The sample includes 700,000 to 900,000 distinct CDR3 sequences, around 25% of them seen just once. This same sample was also part of a study on T cells of mothers and their children.

Sequencing used blood. These receptors were collected from a boy aged 5 to 17 in good health.

The chain is built from TRBV5-1 and TRBJ1-6; a weak D match, TRBD1 (5 bases). The V end lost 5 bases, the J end lost 10 bases, and 16 bases lay between the germline ends. Looked up from germline, CDR1 is SGHRS and CDR2 is YFSETQ. The CDR3 has 14 amino acids. In DNA form, the CDR3 reads TGCGCCAGCAGAGAGGGGCGCCTGGACTCACCCCTCCACTTT. It is translated as CASREGRLDSPLHF. The complete variable domain, with remaining parts taken from reference TRBV5-1 and TRBJ1-6, reads KAGVTQTPRYLIKTRGQQVTLSCSPISGHRSVSWYQQTPGQGLQFLFEYFSETQRNKGNFPGRFSGRQFSNSRSEMNVSTLELGDSALYLCASREGRLDSPLHFGNGTRLTVT.

The genes are TRBV7-3 and TRBJ2-3; no clear D gene. Per germline, CDR1 SGHTA and CDR2 FQGTGA. The ends were cut back, 2 bases at V and 0 bases at J, with 9 bases in the middle. The CDR3 extends over 15 amino acids. CDR3 DNA sequence: TGTGCCAGCAGCTTAGGGCAGGTCAGCACAGATACGCAGTATTTT. It is translated as CASSLGQVSTDTQYF.

The chain joins TRBV5-4 to TRBJ2-2; D call uncertain. The CDR3 consists of 12 residues. With 4 bases removed from V and 6 bases from J, the gap between germline ends came to 7 bases. Germline CDR1 SGHNT, CDR2 YYREEE (reference sequence). CDR3 loop: CASSHQPGELFF. DNA of the CDR3: TGTGCCAGCAGCCACCAGCCCGGGGAGCTGTTTTTT.

The CDR3 region has the DNA TGCGCCAGCAGCCAAGTAGCGGTAGGTGGGTTGGGCACTGAAGCTTTCTTT. This encodes CASSQVAVGGLGTEAFF. The V and J genes are TRBV4-1 and TRBJ1-1; D not resolved. The germline gives CDR1 MGHRA, CDR2 YSYEKL. The CDR3 covers 17 residues. The V and J ends lost 1 base and 4 bases respectively, with 19 bases between them.

Only one count was recorded for this clonotype. The J gene is TRBJ1-5, the V gene TRBV10-3, with D uncertain. The ends were cut back, 0 bases at V and 6 bases at J, with 18 bases in the middle. The germline CDR1 and CDR2 sequences are ENHRY and SYGVKD. The CDR3 is 17 amino acids. CDR3 region: CAISESTPPRVGQPQHF. The CDR3 nucleotides are TGTGCCATCAGTGAGTCGACACCTCCGCGCGTGGGTCAGCCCCAGCATTTT.

This rearrangement joins TRBV12-3 or TRBV12-4 to TRBJ1-6, with no clear D. The V end was cut by 1 base, the J end by 7 bases, with 8 bases between. This CDR3 contains 14 residues. The CDR3 region has the DNA TGTGCCAGCAGTTTAGGGGCAGTGAATTCACCCCTCCACTTT. This gives the protein CASSLGAVNSPLHF.

The V gene is TRBV5-1, the J gene TRBJ2-5, with a tentative D call TRBD1 (6 bases). CDR1 is SGHRS, CDR2 YFSETQ, per germline. This CDR3 has 14 residues. V gave up 4 bases and J gave up 4 bases, with 14 bases separating them. The CDR3 reads CASSHRDIGETQYF. The DNA for the CDR3 is TGCGCCAGCAGCCACCGGGACATTGGAGAGACCCAGTACTTC.

This clonotype has a handful of counts. The genes are TRBV20-1 and TRBJ1-6; D ambiguous. The V end lost 2 bases, the J end lost 6 bases, and 14 bases lay between the germline ends. CDR1 is DFQATT and CDR2 is SNEGSKA in the germline V gene (reference sequence). CDR3 length equals 15 residues. The CDR3 region is CSARHSGRTNSPLHF. The CDR3 coding sequence is TGCAGTGCTAGACACAGTGGGCGGACTAATTCACCCCTCCACTTT.

This chain connects TRBV7-2 to TRBJ1-3; 8 positions agree with TRBD1. The CDR3 length is 17 residues. Germline V gene data show CDR1 as SGHTA and CDR2 as FQGNSA. Trimming at V came to 5 bases and at J to 4 bases, leaving 13 bases not matched to a gene. The CDR3 loop is CASSPRAPDRAGNTIYF. In nucleotides, the CDR3 is TGTGCCAGCAGCCCGAGGGCCCCGGACAGGGCCGGAAACACCATATATTTT.

V gene TRBV6-6 combines with J gene TRBJ2-5, with D possibly being TRBD1 (5 bases). This CDR3 comprises 14 residues. V lost 5 bases and J 5 bases, leaving 15 bases between the germline ends. CDR1 is MNHNY and CDR2 is SVGAGI in the germline V gene (reference sequence). As DNA, the CDR3 is TGTGCCAGCAGTCCTACCAGGGCGGCCGAGACCCAGTACTTC. Translating gives CASSPTRAAETQYF.

This clonotype was seen more than once but under ten times. V usage is TRBV10-3 and J usage is TRBJ2-3; 10 positions match TRBD2. Germline trimming cut 6 bases from V and 0 bases from J; bases unmatched to any gene: 15. This CDR3 is built from 19 residues. Germline values: CDR1 ENHRY, CDR2 SYGVKD. CDR3 bases: TGTGCCATCAGCCCCCGGGCTAGCGGGGGACCTACTAGCACAGATACGCAGTATTTT. Translated, it gives CAISPRASGGPTSTDTQYF.

The J gene is TRBJ1-3, the V gene TRBV14; weak D call: TRBD1 (6 bases). Trimming took 0 bases from V and 0 from J, leaving 12 bases between them. The CDR3 loop spans 17 amino acids. CDR1 is SGHDN and CDR2 is FVKESK in the germline V gene. This CDR3 reads CASSQDTGTSSGNTIYF. The CDR3 DNA is TGTGCCAGCAGCCAAGATACAGGGACCAGCTCTGGAAACACCATATATTTT.

This clonotype was seen only a few times. The chain combines TRBV6-5 with TRBJ2-2; 11 bases agree with TRBD2. Germline values: CDR1 MNHEY, CDR2 SVGAGI. V lost 1 base and J lost 3; bases outside the gene matches: 4. The CDR3 runs 17 residues. CDR3 nucleotide sequence: TGTGCCAGCAGTTACTTAGCGGGGGGGCCGGACACCGGGGAGCTGTTTTTT. Protein product: CASSYLAGGPDTGELFF.

This clonotype was seen more than once but under ten times. The chain couples TRBV10-2 to TRBJ2-5; TRBD2 is a possible D gene (6 bases). The CDR3 spans 15 residues. Per germline, CDR1 WSHSY and CDR2 SAAADI. Trimming removed 5 bases at V and 3 bases at J, with 16 bases between. CDR3 amino acids: CASSLFLAVKETQYF. CDR3 DNA sequence: TGCGCCAGCAGTTTATTTTTAGCGGTAAAAGAGACCCAGTACTTC.

This clonotype was seen a handful of times. The V and J genes are TRBV27 and TRBJ2-2; D call uncertain. Germline CDR1 MNHEY, CDR2 SMNVEV (reference sequence). V lost 4 bases and J 4 bases, leaving 10 bases between the germline ends. The CDR3 has 14 residues. CDR3 coding DNA: TGTGCCAGCAGTTCTGGGTTAGGCACCGGGGAGCTGTTTTTT. Its translation: CASSSGLGTGELFF.

This clonotype showed up many times. The chain employs TRBV7-8 and TRBJ2-7; D is perhaps TRBD2 (5 bases). The germline CDR1 and CDR2 sequences are SGHVS and FQNEAQ. Deletions cut 0 bases from V and 4 bases from J, with 7 bases between. This CDR3 contains 13 residues. DNA of the CDR3: TGTGCCAGCAGCTTAGCGAGGGAGTACGAGCAGTACTTC. Its protein is CASSLAREYEQYF.